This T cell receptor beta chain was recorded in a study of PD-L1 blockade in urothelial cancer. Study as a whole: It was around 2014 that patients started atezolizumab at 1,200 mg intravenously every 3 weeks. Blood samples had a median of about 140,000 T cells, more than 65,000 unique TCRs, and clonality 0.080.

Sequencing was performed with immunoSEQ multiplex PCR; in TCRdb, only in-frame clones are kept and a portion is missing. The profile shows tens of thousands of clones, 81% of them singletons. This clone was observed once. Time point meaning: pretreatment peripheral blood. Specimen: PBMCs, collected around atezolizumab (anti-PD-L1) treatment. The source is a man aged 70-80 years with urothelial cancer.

The CDR3 DNA sequence: TGCGCCAGCACCCTAACAGGGGGCCACGGGGAGCTGTTTTTT. Its translation is CASTLTGGHGELFF. This rearrangement joins TRBV5-1 to TRBJ2-2; 9 bases map to TRBD1. The V gene's germline CDR1 is SGHRS and CDR2 YFSETQ. This CDR3 spans 14 amino acids. With 6 bases clipped from V and 7 bases from J, the junction kept 7 bases outside the gene matches.